This passage covers 18 T cell receptor beta chains from one sample sequenced in a study of somatic mutations in cytotoxic T cells in rheumatoid arthritis. Assay used: immunoSEQ multiplex PCR; TCRdb lists only in-frame clones, some missing. The sample lists around 4,700 clones; approximately 84% were seen once. Sequences were obtained from CD8+ T cells sorted from blood. Receptor source: a man between 65 and 85 years old with rheumatoid arthritis.

V usage is TRBV27 and J usage is TRBJ2-7, with 7 bases that match TRBD2. The germline gives CDR1 MNHEY, CDR2 SMNVEV (reference sequence). The CDR3 length is 14 residues. The V and J ends lost 6 bases and 4 bases, in that order; junction bases with no gene match: 9. The CDR3 coding sequence is TGTGCCAGCAGCCCGGCGATAGCGGGTTACGAGCAGTACTTC. It specifies CASSPAIAGYEQYF.

The chain is built from TRBV6-5 and TRBJ2-1; D remains ambiguous. This CDR3 spans 14 amino acids. Trimming removed 6 bases from V and 8 bases from J, with 17 bases in between. Germline V gene sequence: CDR1 MNHEY, CDR2 SVGAGI. CDR3 residues: CASRSDRGWDEQFF. The CDR3 nucleotides read TGTGCCAGCAGGTCCGATAGAGGCTGGGATGAGCAGTTCTTC.

This clone was picked up a small number of times. V is TRBV7-3 and J is TRBJ1-2, with D maybe TRBD1 (6 bases). This CDR3 is built from 13 residues. The germline CDR1 and CDR2 sequences are SGHTA and FQGTGA. The V end was cut by 5 bases, the J end by 5 bases, with 12 bases between. The CDR3 DNA reads as TGTGCCAGCAGCGTTGAAGGGGGATATGGCTACACCTTC. It translates to CASSVEGGYGYTF.

This chain connects TRBV19 to TRBJ1-1; 10 nucleotides match TRBD1. V lost 5 bases to trimming and J lost 1 base; unmatched junction nucleotides: 10. In germline, CDR1 is LNHDA, CDR2 SQIVND (reference sequence). This CDR3 spans 17 amino acids. The CDR3 protein is CASSFPPGQGWNTEAFF. In DNA form, the CDR3 reads TGTGCCAGTAGTTTCCCACCGGGACAGGGGTGGAACACTGAAGCTTTCTTT.

This chain uses TRBV25-1 with TRBJ2-7; unclear D gene. The CDR3 is 12 amino acids. Germline lookup yields CDR1 MGHDK and CDR2 SYGVNS. V dropped 4 bases and J dropped 3 bases, with 7 bases sitting between them. CDR3 sequence: CASSAVRYEQYF. The CDR3 region has the DNA TGTGCCAGCAGTGCCGTCCGCTACGAGCAGTACTTC.

This clone is a singleton in its sample. DNA for the CDR3: TGTGCCAGCAGCCCCTCCCGGGGAGCCACAGATACGCAGTATTTT. It translates to CASSPSRGATDTQYF. V gene TRBV13 combines with J gene TRBJ2-3, with a weak D call TRBD2 (5 bases). The CDR3 spans 15 residues. V gave up 5 bases and J gave up 2 bases, with 14 bases separating them. CDR1 and CDR2 (germline): PRHDT, FYEKMQ (reference sequence).

The chain combines TRBV19 with TRBJ1-5; D is possibly TRBD1 (6 bases). The CDR3 is made up of 18 amino acids. V lost 0 bases and J 1 base, leaving 16 bases between the germline ends. Germline values: CDR1 LNHDA, CDR2 SQIVND (reference sequence). CDR3 sequence reads: CASSIDPPGEGSNQPQHF. CDR3 coding DNA: TGTGCCAGTAGTATAGATCCCCCAGGGGAAGGCAGCAATCAGCCCCAGCATTTT.

The chain recombines TRBV28 with TRBJ2-1; 14 nucleotides agree with TRBD2. From germline, CDR1 is MDHEN and CDR2 SYDVKM. V shed 6 bases and J 9 bases; nucleotides not matched to a gene: 13. The CDR3 loop spans 17 amino acids. The CDR3 reads CASSSDLTSGGAAEQFF. CDR3 DNA sequence: TGTGCCAGCAGCTCCGATCTGACTAGCGGGGGGGCCGCTGAGCAGTTCTTC. The full variable domain, its missing parts supplied by reference TRBV28 and TRBJ2-1, is DVKVTQSSRYLVKRTGEKVFLECVQDMDHENMFWYRQDPGLGLRLIYFSYDVKMKEKGDIPEGYSVSREKKERFSLILESASTNQTSMYLCASSSDLTSGGAAEQFFGPGTRLTVL.

The chain employs TRBV27 and TRBJ1-5; no definite D call. CDR3 length: 15 residues. The germline CDR1 and CDR2 sequences are MNHEY and SMNVEV (reference sequence). V shed 3 bases and J shed 1 base, with 10 bases lying between them. As DNA, the CDR3 is TGTGCCAGCAGTTTGTGGGCAAGCAGCAATCAGCCCCAGCATTTT. Its protein product is CASSLWASSNQPQHF.

The V call is TRBV7-9, the J call TRBJ1-4; 7 bases are shared with TRBD1. V lost 4 bases and J lost 2; bases outside the gene matches: 7. Germline V gene lookup returns CDR1 SEHNR and CDR2 FQNEAQ (reference sequence). The CDR3 covers 16 residues. CDR3 coding DNA: TGTGCCAGCAGCTCTTCACCGGGACAGACTAATGAAAAACTGTTTTTT. This translates into CASSSSPGQTNEKLFF. Supplemented by reference TRBV7-9 and TRBJ1-4, the full variable domain reads DTGVSQNPRHKITKRGQNVTFRCDPISEHNRLYWYRQTLGQGPEFLTYFQNEAQLEKSRLLSDRFSAERPKGSFSTLEIQRTEQGDSAMYLCASSSSPGQTNEKLFFGSGTQLSVL.

The V and J genes are TRBV6-5 and TRBJ2-7, with D possibly being TRBD1 (5 bases). The CDR3 totals 12 residues. The V end lost 8 bases, the J end lost 1 base, and 9 bases lay between the germline ends. Germline values: CDR1 MNHEY, CDR2 SVGAGI. CDR3 loop: CASWGRSYEQYF. The CDR3, as DNA: TGTGCCAGCTGGGGCAGGTCCTACGAGCAGTACTTC.

This clone occurred a few times. The chain couples TRBV4-1 to TRBJ2-7; 9 bases map to TRBD1. The V and J ends lost 2 bases and 4 bases, in that order; junction bases with no gene match: 6. Germline V gene lookup returns CDR1 MGHRA and CDR2 YSYEKL. This CDR3 is built from 15 residues. This CDR3 is CASSQPRDRVYEQYF. Written as DNA, the CDR3 is TGCGCCAGCAGCCAACCCCGGGACAGGGTTTACGAGCAGTACTTC.

The chain is built from TRBV10-3 and TRBJ2-1, with 8 bases fitting TRBD2. The CDR3 totals 15 residues. V gave up 7 bases and J gave up 4 bases; unmatched junction bases: 9. Per germline, CDR1 ENHRY and CDR2 SYGVKD. The CDR3 here is CAINPAGAPYNEQFF. For the CDR3, the DNA is TGTGCCATCAACCCAGCGGGGGCCCCATACAATGAGCAGTTCTTC.

The gene calls are TRBV11-2 and TRBJ1-2; 7 bases line up with TRBD1. This CDR3 is 14 amino acids long. The germline CDR1 and CDR2 sequences are SGHAT and FQNNGV. V dropped 1 base and J dropped 2; count of bases not matched to a gene: 1. The CDR3 reads CASSLGDSNYGYTF. The CDR3 DNA reads TGTGCCAGCAGCTTAGGGGACAGCAACTATGGCTACACCTTC.

This chain links TRBV14 with TRBJ2-1; 13 bases are a match to TRBD2. The CDR3 length is 18 residues. V gave up 1 base and J gave up 0 bases; unmatched junction bases: 3. Looked up from germline, CDR1 is SGHDN and CDR2 is FVKESK. Here the CDR3 reads CASSQGLAGGSSYNEQFF. As DNA, the CDR3 is TGTGCCAGCAGCCAAGGACTAGCGGGAGGTAGCTCCTACAATGAGCAGTTCTTC. Together with reference TRBV14 and TRBJ2-1, the CDR3 gives the full variable domain: EAGVTQFPSHSVIEKGQTVTLRCDPISGHDNLYWYRRVMGKEIKFLLHFVKESKQDESGMPNNRFLAERTGGTYSTLKVQPAELEDSGVYFCASSQGLAGGSSYNEQFFGPGTRLTVL.

This chain connects TRBV21-1 to TRBJ1-1; TRBD1 is the table's D call and was not checked against the DNA. TRBV21-1 is deemed a pseudogene. The CDR3 is made up of 15 amino acids. The CDR3 DNA follows: TGTGCCAGCAGCAAAAGTACCAGAAAGAACACTGAAGCTTTCTTT. Translated: CASSKSTRKNTEAFF.

The rearrangement links TRBV6-5 to TRBJ2-3; D is perhaps TRBD2 (5 bases). V gave up 0 bases and J gave up 6 bases, with 10 bases separating them. CDR1 MNHEY and CDR2 SVGAGI come from the germline V gene. The CDR3 consists of 14 residues. The CDR3 region is CASSYSGKGDTQYF. CDR3 in DNA: TGTGCCAGCAGTTACTCCGGGAAGGGCGATACGCAGTATTTT.

In this sample, this clone turned up once. V and J are TRBV7-8 and TRBJ2-5, with D tentatively TRBD1 (5 bases). The J call may be mistaken, given a closer DNA end match to TRBJ2-7. The germline gives CDR1 SGHVS, CDR2 FQNEAQ. This CDR3 spans 13 amino acids. This CDR3 reads CASSLGASYEQYF. DNA of the CDR3: TGTGCCAGCAGCCTAGGGGCATCATACGAGCAGTACTTC.